These T cell receptor beta chains were read from a single sample in a study of regulatory T cells in long-lasting Graves disease. TCRdb called the multiplex PCR reads again in MiXCR, with one record for every CDR3 protein. The data show about 420,000 distinct CDR3 sequences, 16% seen once. The sample was also linked to a second study, of T cells in Graves' hyperthyroidism and ophthalmopathy.

The starting material was peripheral blood mononuclear cells (PBMCs), obtained at new diagnosis, from a patient treated with antithyroid drugs. The receptor source for this set is a woman younger than 35 with Graves disease. Each CDR3 is given with its conserved first and last residue. D genes are given only for firm matches. Not every row has a clone size; where given, it reads once, few, many or a size class.

V	size	J	D	DNA	CDR3
TRBV24-1	few	TRBJ1-5	TRBD1	TGTGCCACCAGTGATTCTGTGACAGGGAGCAATCAGCCCCAGCATTTT	CATSDSVTGSNQPQHF
TRBV18	few	TRBJ1-4	-	TGTGCCAGCTCACTAGGGCAATCAACTAATGAAAAACTGTTTTTT	CASSLGQSTNEKLFF
TRBV12-5	-	TRBJ2-7	TRBD1	TGTGCTAGTGGTCCCGGGACAGCCTACGAGCAGTACTTC	CASGPGTAYEQYF
TRBV28	many	TRBJ2-5	TRBD1	TGTGCCAGCAGTGGAAACAGGGGATTGGGGCAAGAGACCCAGTACTTC	CASSGNRGLGQETQYF
TRBV27	-	TRBJ2-7	TRBD2	TGTGCCAGCAGTTCCCGACTAGCGGTCCATCCGGTCCACGAGCAGTACTTC	CASSSRLAVHPVHEQYF
TRBV28	many	TRBJ2-7	-	TGTGCCAGCAGTTTACCCCGGGAGTGGACATTACCTACCGAGCAGTACTTC	CASSLPREWTLPTEQYF
TRBV6-1	-	TRBJ2-6	-	TGTGCCAGCAGTAACAGGGTCTCTGGGGCCAACGTCCTGACTTTC	CASSNRVSGANVLTF
TRBV7-2	many	TRBJ2-7	-	TGTGCCAGCAGCTTTGATGCTAGCAGAGGCCACGAGCAGTACTTC	CASSFDASRGHEQYF
TRBV9	-	TRBJ2-3	TRBD1	TGTGCCAGCAGCGTCCGCCAGGACAGGGCGACAGATACGCAGTATTTT	CASSVRQDRATDTQYF
TRBV12-3/TRBV12-4	many	TRBJ2-3	TRBD1	TGTGCCAGCAGTTGGGACAGGGACAGGACAGATACGCAGTATTTT	CASSWDRDRTDTQYF
TRBV28	-	TRBJ2-1	TRBD2	TGTGCCAGCAGTGGCGGGACTAGCGGGAGGTCCGAGCAGTTCTTC	CASSGGTSGRSEQFF
TRBV20-1	-	TRBJ2-7	TRBD1	TGCAGTGCTAGCCGAGGTACAGGGGGCGTCTACGAGCAGTACTTC	CSASRGTGGVYEQYF
TRBV7-2	-	TRBJ2-4	-	TGTGCCAGCAGCTCCCTGAGTAGCGGCGGAAACATTCAGTACTTC	CASSSLSSGGNIQYF
TRBV27	many	TRBJ2-7	-	TGTGCCAGCAGCCCCGGACTATTCTCGTACGAGCAGTACTTC	CASSPGLFSYEQYF
TRBV7-2	many	TRBJ2-5	TRBD2	TGTGCCAGCAGTATACTAGCGGGAGGGCGCGAGACCCAGTACTTC	CASSILAGGRETQYF
TRBV6-1	-	TRBJ2-6	-	TGTGCAGTTCCTAACGGTAGGGTAATCTCTGGGGCCAACGTCCTGACTTTC	CAVPNGRVISGANVLTF
TRBV20-1	many	TRBJ2-1	-	TGCAGTGCTAGAGAAGGGGGAGATGGGTACAATGAGCAGTTCTTC	CSAREGGDGYNEQFF
TRBV29-1	few	TRBJ2-7	TRBD1	TGCAGCGTTGAAAAAGGGACAGGGGGGTACGAGCAGTACTTC	CSVEKGTGGYEQYF
TRBV28	many	TRBJ2-7	TRBD2	TGTGCCAGCAGTCCCCTGACTAGCGGGAGGGCCTACGAGCAGTACTTC	CASSPLTSGRAYEQYF
TRBV5-1	many	TRBJ2-3	-	TGCGCCAGCAGCTTGGCCTTTGACAGCCGCACAGATACGCAGTATTTT	CASSLAFDSRTDTQYF
TRBV9	-	TRBJ2-1	-	TGTGCCAGCAGCGTAGGGGGGAACGTGTATGAGCAGTTCTTC	CASSVGGNVYEQFF
TRBV12-3/TRBV12-4	many	TRBJ2-1	TRBD2	TGTGCCAGCAGTTTAACCGGACTAGCGGGAAGTAGGCAGTTCTTC	CASSLTGLAGSRQFF
TRBV2	few	TRBJ2-1	-	TGTGCCAGCAGTGCAGGTGGAGGGCCTTCCTACAATGAGCAGTTCTTC	CASSAGGGPSYNEQFF
TRBV7-9	few	TRBJ2-2	TRBD1	TGTGCCGGAGAAACAGGGGGAACCGGGGAGCTGTTTTTT	CAGETGGTGELFF
TRBV9	few	TRBJ2-7	-	TGTGCCACCCCACGTAAGGCTTCCACCTTCTACGAGCAGTACTTC	CATPRKASTFYEQYF
TRBV7-3	many	TRBJ2-1	-	TGTGCCAGCAGCACGGGAATGTCAAATGAGCAGTTCTTC	CASSTGMSNEQFF
TRBV12-3/TRBV12-4	many	TRBJ1-1	TRBD1	TGTGCCAGCACCCTAGCAAGGGGGCGCCGGGTGTGGACTGAAGCTTTCTTT	CASTLARGRRVWTEAFF
TRBV20-1	few	TRBJ2-3	TRBD2	TGCAGTGCTAGGGACTTGGGCGGGAGTCGGGCAGATACGCAGTATTTT	CSARDLGGSRADTQYF
TRBV12-3/TRBV12-4	-	TRBJ1-6	-	TGTGCCAGTACAGTTTGTTTGCCCACCCTCAGATCTCCGAGCTCCTATAATTCACCCCTCCACTTT	CASTVCLPTLRSPSSYNSPLHF
TRBV7-2	-	TRBJ2-3	TRBD2	TGTGCCAGCAGCTCAGCGGGAATAGATACGCAGTATTTT	CASSSAGIDTQYF
TRBV5-8	-	TRBJ1-5	TRBD1	TGTGCCAGCAGCCTAAGGACAGGGGGGTATCAGCCCCAGCATTTT	CASSLRTGGYQPQHF
TRBV5-5	many	TRBJ1-1	-	TGTGCCAGCAGCTTGATGATGGGCACTGAAGCTTTCTTT	CASSLMMGTEAFF
TRBV12-3/TRBV12-4	many	TRBJ2-1	TRBD2	TGTGCCAGCAGTCCATTAGCGGGGAGGATAGAGGATGAGCAGTTCTTC	CASSPLAGRIEDEQFF
TRBV5-1	many	TRBJ2-1	TRBD2	TGCGCCAGCAGCTTGGATGGGACTAGTACCGATGAGCAGTTCTTC	CASSLDGTSTDEQFF
TRBV7-2	many	TRBJ2-7	-	TGTGCCAGCAGCATTGGACAATTACCTTACGAGCAGTACTTC	CASSIGQLPYEQYF
TRBV7-9	few	TRBJ2-7	TRBD1	TGTGCCAGCACCGGCGGACAGGGACTTCGCTACGAGCAGTACTTC	CASTGGQGLRYEQYF
TRBV18	many	TRBJ1-2	TRBD1	TGTGCCAGCTCACGCAGGGACAGCAACTATGGCTACACCTTC	CASSRRDSNYGYTF
TRBV5-6	-	TRBJ1-2	TRBD1	TGTGCCAGCAGTTTGAGGACAGGGTCGAGTGGCTACACCTTC	CASSLRTGSSGYTF
TRBV2	many	TRBJ2-7	-	TGTGCCAGCAAAAGTAAGGGGTTCGAGCAGTACTTC	CASKSKGFEQYF
TRBV28	-	TRBJ2-3	-	TGTGCCAGCAGTGATAGGGCCGAGGGCACAGATACGCAGTATTTT	CASSDRAEGTDTQYF
TRBV6-1	few	TRBJ2-3	-	TGTGCCAGCAGTCCGATAGGAGATACGCAGTATTTT	CASSPIGDTQYF
TRBV27	-	TRBJ1-6	-	TGTGCCAGCCGGGGACCTCCAAGCTCCTATAATTCACCCCTCCACTTT	CASRGPPSSYNSPLHF
TRBV28	many	TRBJ2-7	-	TGTGCCAGCAATAGTTGGAGGACAGTCTCCTACGAGCAGTACTTC	CASNSWRTVSYEQYF
TRBV28	many	TRBJ1-2	TRBD1	TGTGCCAGCAGTTACAGGGGACACCCCTATGGCTACACCTTC	CASSYRGHPYGYTF
TRBV5-1	many	TRBJ2-7	TRBD2	TGCGCCAGCAGCTTGGATGGTAGCGGGATCTACGAGCAGTACTTC	CASSLDGSGIYEQYF
TRBV5-1	-	TRBJ1-1	-	TGCGCCAGCAGCTTCGGGACAACGCTTGCTGAAGCTCTCTTT	CASSFGTTLAEALF
TRBV7-8	few	TRBJ2-7	-	TGTGCCAGCAGCTTAAACAGGGCCAATGGCGAGCAGTACTTC	CASSLNRANGEQYF
TRBV20-1	many	TRBJ2-1	TRBD2	TGCAGTGTTCCCCCCGGACTAGCGGCATACAATGAGCAGTTCTTC	CSVPPGLAAYNEQFF